The 10 T cell receptor beta chains below were found in one sample sequenced in a study of T cell responses to AZD1222 COVID-19 vaccine. Data came from immunoSEQ multiplex PCR; TCRdb stores just in-frame clones and leaves some out. The sample has about 120,000 clones; 75% to 95% are singletons. The sequencing here drew on peripheral blood, taken on day 0 of AZD1222 vaccination. The receptors derive from an adult in good health.

This chain connects TRBV14 to TRBJ2-2; D is possibly TRBD1 (7 bases). Trimming removed 2 bases from V and 3 bases from J, with 16 bases in between. Germline-derived CDR1 and CDR2 are SGHDN and FVKESK. CDR3 size: 17 residues. This chain's CDR3 is CASSQPKGGQYTGELFF. The CDR3 DNA sequence: TGTGCCAGCAGCCAACCCAAGGGGGGACAGTACACCGGGGAGCTGTTTTTT.

This rearrangement joins TRBV6-1 to TRBJ2-1; 9 nucleotides agree with TRBD2. Germline trimming cut 3 bases from V and 0 bases from J; bases unmatched to any gene: 12. The CDR3 length is 19 residues. Germline V gives CDR1 MNHNS, CDR2 SASEGT. The CDR3 loop is CASSEAGGRALSSYNEQFF. CDR3 nucleotides: TGTGCCAGCAGTGAGGCGGGAGGGCGGGCTTTAAGCTCCTACAATGAGCAGTTCTTC.

This rearrangement joins TRBV6-5 to TRBJ1-1; tentative D call: TRBD1 (5 bases). The CDR3 is made up of 14 amino acids. The V end lost 7 bases, the J end lost 7 bases, and 19 bases lay between the germline ends. The V gene's germline CDR1 is MNHEY and CDR2 SVGAGI. In DNA form, the CDR3 reads TGTGCCAGCAAACCCGTGTCGGGGCCCGGTGAAGCTTTCTTT. Translation: CASKPVSGPGEAFF.

The J gene is TRBJ1-4, the V gene TRBV5-1, with D unclear. This CDR3 contains 15 residues. In germline, CDR1 is SGHRS, CDR2 YFSETQ. V gave up 0 bases and J gave up 7 bases, with 13 bases separating them. CDR3 in amino acids: CASSLVPGKSEKLFF. The DNA for the CDR3 is TGCGCCAGCAGCTTGGTTCCGGGGAAGAGTGAAAAACTGTTTTTT.

In its sample, this clone was seen once. CDR3 nucleotides: TGCGCCAGCAGCTACGGACTAGCGGGAGTTGTGGCGACCCAGTACTTC. Translation: CASSYGLAGVVATQYF. The chain combines TRBV5-1 with TRBJ2-5; 13 nucleotides line up with TRBD2. The V and J ends lost 3 bases and 7 bases, in that order; junction bases with no gene match: 9. This CDR3 has 16 residues. CDR1 and CDR2 from the germline V gene are SGHRS and YFSETQ. Full variable domain (missing parts from reference TRBV5-1 and TRBJ2-5): KAGVTQTPRYLIKTRGQQVTLSCSPISGHRSVSWYQQTPGQGLQFLFEYFSETQRNKGNFPGRFSGRQFSNSRSEMNVSTLELGDSALYLCASSYGLAGVVATQYFGPGTRLLVL.

The chain recombines TRBV14 with TRBJ1-2, with a weak D call TRBD1 (6 bases). Trimming pared 4 bases from V and 0 bases from J, leaving 12 bases between. Germline values: CDR1 SGHDN, CDR2 FVKESK. CDR3 length equals 15 residues. The CDR3 protein is CASSLAGTPNYGYTF. CDR3 in DNA: TGTGCCAGCAGCCTTGCCGGGACACCTAACTATGGCTACACCTTC. Combining the CDR3 with reference TRBV14 and TRBJ1-2 gives the whole variable domain EAGVTQFPSHSVIEKGQTVTLRCDPISGHDNLYWYRRVMGKEIKFLLHFVKESKQDESGMPNNRFLAERTGGTYSTLKVQPAELEDSGVYFCASSLAGTPNYGYTFGSGTRLTVV.

V usage is TRBV29-1 and J usage is TRBJ1-1; no firm D call. Between the trimmed V and J ends, which lost 0 bases and 0 bases, there was a span of 5 bases. The CDR3 has 13 residues. The germline V gene has CDR1 SQVTM and CDR2 ANQGSEA. CDR3 amino acids: CSVEDRLNTEAFF. The CDR3 DNA sequence: TGCAGCGTTGAAGATCGGCTGAACACTGAAGCTTTCTTT.

This clone was seen a few times. The chain is built from TRBV10-1 and TRBJ2-7; tentatively, D is TRBD2 (6 bases). CDR1 is WNHNN and CDR2 is SYGVQD in the germline V gene (reference sequence). CDR3 length equals 13 residues. The DNA for the CDR3 is TGCACCCACGGGAGACACGTCTCCTACGAGCAGTACTTC. It is translated as CTHGRHVSYEQYF.

V and J are TRBV11-2 and TRBJ1-1; tentatively, D is TRBD1 (5 bases). Between the trimmed V and J ends, which lost 8 bases and 6 bases, there was a span of 19 bases. Per the germline V gene, CDR1 is SGHAT and CDR2 is FQNNGV. This CDR3 is built from 14 residues. The CDR3 loop reads CASGRIGGRAEAFF. DNA for the CDR3: TGTGCCAGCGGTCGAATCGGGGGGAGGGCTGAAGCTTTCTTT.

The chain is built from TRBV7-6 and TRBJ2-3; D is perhaps TRBD1 (6 bases). Trimming removed 3 bases from V and 2 bases from J, with 12 bases in between. Germline lookup yields CDR1 SGHVS and CDR2 FNYEAQ. CDR3 length: 15 residues. The CDR3 spells CASSFRGRDTDTQYF. The CDR3 nucleotides are TGTGCCAGCAGCTTCAGGGGTCGTGACACAGATACGCAGTATTTT.